This is a list of T cell receptor beta chains from one sample in a study of blood T cell repertoires in COVID-19. The table came from immunoSEQ multiplex PCR; TCRdb's copy has only in-frame clones and leaves some out. Here the sample spans roughly 200,000 clones, approximately 78% being singletons. Sequencing was performed on peripheral blood. These receptors all come from a woman aged 80 or over with COVID-19, enrolled during active disease. Each CDR3 is given without its conserved first and last residue. Clone size, where shown, is once, few, many, or a class for clones that have expanded.

>TRBJ1-2|TRBV5-1|-
ASSLAQEEDGYT
>TRBJ1-4|TRBV6-1|-
ASSEMAGWGDFL
>TRBJ1-1|TRBV2|-
ASKLVATGTEAF
>TRBJ1-2|TRBV6-2/TRBV6-3|-
ASSYPGGAGYGYT
>TRBJ1-2|TRBV28|-
ASSPTGKPYYGYT
>TRBJ1-5|TRBV19|-
ASTGGTPQPQH
>TRBJ1-1|TRBV5-4|-
ASSQLRGLNTEAF
>TRBJ2-5|TRBV15|few
ATSRDRGRETQY
>TRBJ2-3|TRBV3-1/TRBV3-2|-
ASSPGLARTDTQY
>TRBJ2-1|TRBV7-9|-
ASSFGLDHNEQF
>TRBJ2-5|TRBV6-2/TRBV6-3|-
ASSYGSGGFQETQY
>TRBJ2-3|TRBV9|-
ASSVRTDTQY
>TRBJ2-7|TRBV7-6|-
ASSLERGNYEQY
>TRBJ2-5|TRBV9|-
ASSVGGNQETQY
>TRBJ2-7|TRBV12-3/TRBV12-4|-
ASSADRTREQY
>TRBJ2-5|TRBV20-1|-
SARPSETQY
>TRBJ2-3|TRBV29-1|few
SVAQLAGLDTQY
>TRBJ1-1|TRBV30|-
AWSVKRQGGVNTEAF
>TRBJ1-6|TRBV7-9|-
ASRPPTGNLYNSPLH
>TRBJ2-1|TRBV5-1|-
ASSLVSGGPPIYNEQF
>TRBJ2-7|TRBV10-1|-
ASSDYPGHQAYYEQY
>TRBJ1-3|TRBV7-9|-
ASSFSVSGNTIY
>TRBJ2-2|TRBV5-1|-
ASSLMGGPRTGELF
>TRBJ1-1|TRBV19|-
ASSIYQGANTEAF
>TRBJ2-5|TRBV4-2|once
ASSQDTISGGARETQY
>TRBJ1-2|TRBV7-9|once
ASSPQGGSGYT
>TRBJ1-1|TRBV7-9|-
ASSWTGPTEAF
>TRBJ2-5|TRBV5-6|once
ASSFNKVQGGETQY
>TRBJ2-2|TRBV20-1|-
SASDHSVANTGELF
>TRBJ2-2|TRBV7-7|-
ASGRQGGTGELF
>TRBJ2-7|TRBV10-3|-
AIRQGRTSYEQY
>TRBJ2-2|TRBV12-5|-
ASGLVIGDTGELF
>TRBJ2-2|TRBV3-1/TRBV3-2|few
ASSPDRFGLF
>TRBJ1-2|TRBV12-3/TRBV12-4|few
ASSSRPNYGYT
>TRBJ1-2|TRBV27|-
ASSLSSGVNGYT
>TRBJ2-7|TRBV11-2|-
ASSITGISGEQY
>TRBJ1-5|TRBV30|-
AWNKGLNSNQPQH
>TRBJ2-2|TRBV10-3|-
AISDPTISYTGELF
>TRBJ1-2|TRBV28|-
ASSSNRVVYGYT
>TRBJ2-5|TRBV4-1|-
ASRQTSQETQY
>TRBJ2-3|TRBV18|-
ASSPRTGRGTDTQY
>TRBJ1-2|TRBV10-2|-
ASSATGDYGYT
>TRBJ1-2|TRBV30|-
AWSRQVGYGYT
>TRBJ1-6|TRBV5-1|few
ASSPTLAYNSPLH
>TRBJ1-6|TRBV10-3|-
AISGGLQRPLH